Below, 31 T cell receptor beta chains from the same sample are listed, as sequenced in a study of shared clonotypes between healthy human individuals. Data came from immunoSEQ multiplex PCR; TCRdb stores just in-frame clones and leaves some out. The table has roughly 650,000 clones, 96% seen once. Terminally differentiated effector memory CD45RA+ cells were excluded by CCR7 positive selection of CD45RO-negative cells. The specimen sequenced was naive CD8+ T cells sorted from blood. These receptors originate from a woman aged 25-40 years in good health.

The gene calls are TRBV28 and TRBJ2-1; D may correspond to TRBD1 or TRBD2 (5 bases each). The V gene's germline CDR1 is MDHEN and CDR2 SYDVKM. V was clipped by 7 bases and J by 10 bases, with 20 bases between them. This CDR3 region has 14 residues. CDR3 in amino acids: CASKLDSWGKEQFF. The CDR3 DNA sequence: TGTGCCAGCAAGCTTGACAGTTGGGGGAAGGAGCAGTTCTTC.

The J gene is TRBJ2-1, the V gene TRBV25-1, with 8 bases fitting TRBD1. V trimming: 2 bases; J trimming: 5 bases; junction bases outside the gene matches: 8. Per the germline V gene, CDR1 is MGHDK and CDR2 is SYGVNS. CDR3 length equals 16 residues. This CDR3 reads CASSEGIRTGNNEQFF. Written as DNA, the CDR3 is TGTGCCAGCAGTGAAGGAATCAGGACAGGGAACAATGAGCAGTTCTTC.

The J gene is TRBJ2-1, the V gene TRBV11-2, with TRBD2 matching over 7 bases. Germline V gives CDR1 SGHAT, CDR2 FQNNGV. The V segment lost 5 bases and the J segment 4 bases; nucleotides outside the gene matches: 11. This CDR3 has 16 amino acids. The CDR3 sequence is CASSLRPSGKYNEQFF. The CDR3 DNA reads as TGTGCCAGCAGCCTTAGACCTAGCGGAAAATACAATGAGCAGTTCTTC.

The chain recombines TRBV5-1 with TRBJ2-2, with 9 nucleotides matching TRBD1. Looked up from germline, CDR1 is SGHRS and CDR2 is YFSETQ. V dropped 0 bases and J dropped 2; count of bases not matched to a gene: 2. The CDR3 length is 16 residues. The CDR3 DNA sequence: TGCGCCAGCAGCTTGGGGGACAGGGTAAACACCGGGGAGCTGTTTTTT. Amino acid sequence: CASSLGDRVNTGELFF.

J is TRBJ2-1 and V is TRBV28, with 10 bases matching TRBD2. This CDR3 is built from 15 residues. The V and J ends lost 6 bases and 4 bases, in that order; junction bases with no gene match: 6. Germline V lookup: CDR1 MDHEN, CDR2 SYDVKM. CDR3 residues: CASRPSGSSYNEQFF. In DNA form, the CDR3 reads TGTGCCAGCAGGCCTAGCGGGAGTAGTTACAATGAGCAGTTCTTC.

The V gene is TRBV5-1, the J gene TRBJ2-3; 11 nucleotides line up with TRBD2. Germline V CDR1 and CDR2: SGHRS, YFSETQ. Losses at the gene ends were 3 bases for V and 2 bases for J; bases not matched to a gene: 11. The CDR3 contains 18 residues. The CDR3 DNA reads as TGCGCCAGCAGCTCGTCCCTAGCGGGAGGACTACTCACAGATACGCAGTATTTT. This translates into CASSSSLAGGLLTDTQYF.

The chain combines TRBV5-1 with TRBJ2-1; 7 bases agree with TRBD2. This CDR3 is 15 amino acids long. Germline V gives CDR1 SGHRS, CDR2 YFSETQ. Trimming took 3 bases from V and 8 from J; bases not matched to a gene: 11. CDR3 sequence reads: CASSSLAGLLHEQFF. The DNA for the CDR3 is TGCGCCAGCAGCTCCTTAGCGGGCCTGCTCCATGAGCAGTTCTTC.

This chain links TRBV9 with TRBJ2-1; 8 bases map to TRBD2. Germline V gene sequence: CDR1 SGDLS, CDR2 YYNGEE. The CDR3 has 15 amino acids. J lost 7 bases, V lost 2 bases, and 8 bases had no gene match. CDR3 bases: TGTGCCAGCAGCGTGGTAGCGGGGTTCAAGAATGAGCAGTTCTTC. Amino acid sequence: CASSVVAGFKNEQFF.

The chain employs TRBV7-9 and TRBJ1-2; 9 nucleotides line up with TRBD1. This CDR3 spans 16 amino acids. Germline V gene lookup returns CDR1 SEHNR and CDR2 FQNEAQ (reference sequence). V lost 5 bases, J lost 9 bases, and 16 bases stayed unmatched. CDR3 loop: CASSHNTRDREASYTF. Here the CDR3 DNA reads TGTGCCAGCAGCCATAACACCCGGGACAGGGAAGCGAGCTACACCTTC.

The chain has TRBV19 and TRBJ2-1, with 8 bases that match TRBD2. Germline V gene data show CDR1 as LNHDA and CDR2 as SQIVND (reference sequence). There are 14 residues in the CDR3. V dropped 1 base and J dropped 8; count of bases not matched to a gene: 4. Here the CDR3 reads CASSIVAGGDEQFF. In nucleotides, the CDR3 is TGTGCCAGTAGTATAGTGGCGGGAGGCGATGAGCAGTTCTTC.

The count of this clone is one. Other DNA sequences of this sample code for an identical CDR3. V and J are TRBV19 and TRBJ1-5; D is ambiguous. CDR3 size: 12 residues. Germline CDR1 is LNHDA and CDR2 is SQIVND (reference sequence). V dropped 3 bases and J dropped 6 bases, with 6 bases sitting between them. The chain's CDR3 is CASSIGGQPQHF. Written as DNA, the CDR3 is TGTGCCAGTAGTATTGGAGGTCAGCCCCAGCATTTT.

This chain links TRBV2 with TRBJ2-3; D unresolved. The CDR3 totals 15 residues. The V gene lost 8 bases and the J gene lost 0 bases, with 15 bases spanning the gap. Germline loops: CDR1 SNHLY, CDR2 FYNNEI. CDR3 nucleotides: TGTGCCAGCGGGGAAGTAGGAGCCAGCACAGATACGCAGTATTTT. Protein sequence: CASGEVGASTDTQYF.

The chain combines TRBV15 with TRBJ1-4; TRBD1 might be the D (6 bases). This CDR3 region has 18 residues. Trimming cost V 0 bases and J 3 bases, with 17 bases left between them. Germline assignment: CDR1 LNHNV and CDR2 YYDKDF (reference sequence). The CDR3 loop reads CATSREGTNRVANEKLFF. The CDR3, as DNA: TGTGCCACCAGCAGAGAGGGAACCAACAGGGTAGCTAATGAAAAACTGTTTTTT.

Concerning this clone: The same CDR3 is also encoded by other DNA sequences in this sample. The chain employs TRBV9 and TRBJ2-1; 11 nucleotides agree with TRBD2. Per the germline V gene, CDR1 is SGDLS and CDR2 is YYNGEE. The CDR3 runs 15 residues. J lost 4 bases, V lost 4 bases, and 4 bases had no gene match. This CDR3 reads CASSLGTSGYNEQFF. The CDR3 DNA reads TGTGCCAGCAGCCTCGGGACTAGCGGTTACAATGAGCAGTTCTTC. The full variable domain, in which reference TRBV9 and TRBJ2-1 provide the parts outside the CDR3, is DSGVTQTPKHLITATGQRVTLRCSPRSGDLSVYWYQQSLDQGLQFLIQYYNGEERAKGNILERFSAQQFPDLHSELNLSSLELGDSALYFCASSLGTSGYNEQFFGPGTRLTVL.

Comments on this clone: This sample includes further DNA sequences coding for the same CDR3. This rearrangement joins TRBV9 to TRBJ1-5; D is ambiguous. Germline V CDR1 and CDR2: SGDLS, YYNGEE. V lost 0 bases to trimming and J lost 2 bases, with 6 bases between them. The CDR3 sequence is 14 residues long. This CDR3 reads CASSVGAGNQPQHF. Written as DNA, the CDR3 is TGTGCCAGCAGCGTAGGCGCCGGCAATCAGCCCCAGCATTTT.

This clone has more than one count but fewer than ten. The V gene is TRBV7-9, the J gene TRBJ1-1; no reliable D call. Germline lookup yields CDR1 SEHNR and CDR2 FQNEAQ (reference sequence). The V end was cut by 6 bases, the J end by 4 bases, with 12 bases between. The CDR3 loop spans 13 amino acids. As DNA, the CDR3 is TGTGCCAGCAGGCCCCTTACGGCCACTGAAGCTTTCTTT. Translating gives CASRPLTATEAFF.

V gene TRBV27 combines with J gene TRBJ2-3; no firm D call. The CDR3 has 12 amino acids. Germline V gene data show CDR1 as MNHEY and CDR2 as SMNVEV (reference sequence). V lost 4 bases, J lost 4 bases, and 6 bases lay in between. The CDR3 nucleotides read TGTGCCAGCAGTTCCCGGTCAGATACGCAGTATTTT. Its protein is CASSSRSDTQYF.

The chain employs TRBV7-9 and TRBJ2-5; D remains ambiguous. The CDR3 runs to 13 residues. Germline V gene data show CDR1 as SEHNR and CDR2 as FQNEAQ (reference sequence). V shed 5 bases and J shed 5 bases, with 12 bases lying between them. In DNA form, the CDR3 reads TGTGCCAGCAGCCCATGGGTGGAGGAGACCCAGTACTTC. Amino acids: CASSPWVEETQYF.

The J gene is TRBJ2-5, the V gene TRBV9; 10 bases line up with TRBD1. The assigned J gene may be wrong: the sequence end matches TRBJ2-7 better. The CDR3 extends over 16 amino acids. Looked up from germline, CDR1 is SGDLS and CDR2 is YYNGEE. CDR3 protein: CASSANPGQGSYEQYF. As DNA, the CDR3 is TGTGCCAGCAGCGCAAACCCGGGACAGGGGTCCTACGAGCAGTACTTC.

CDR3 nucleotides: TGCGCCAGCAGCCCGGGACAGGGGGAGTACGAGCAGTACTTC. Residues: CASSPGQGEYEQYF. The chain recombines TRBV5-1 with TRBJ2-7, with TRBD1 matching over 11 bases. The germline CDR1 and CDR2 sequences are SGHRS and YFSETQ. The CDR3 extends over 14 amino acids. The V segment lost 4 bases and the J segment 4 bases; nucleotides outside the gene matches: 4.

The CDR3 DNA reads TGTGCCAGCAGCTTGGGACAGGGTTCCGGGGAGCTGTTTTTT. This translates into CASSLGQGSGELFF. The chain is built from TRBV7-6 and TRBJ2-2; 9 bases are shared with TRBD1. Unmatched junction bases numbered 2, after V lost 3 bases and J lost 6 bases. CDR1 SGHVS and CDR2 FNYEAQ come from the germline V gene. The CDR3 runs 14 residues.

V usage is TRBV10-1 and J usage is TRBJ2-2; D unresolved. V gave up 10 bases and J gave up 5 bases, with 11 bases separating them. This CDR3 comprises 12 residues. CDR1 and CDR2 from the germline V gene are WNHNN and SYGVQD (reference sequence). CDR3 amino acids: CATPPVTGELFF. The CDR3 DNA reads TGCGCCACCCCGCCAGTTACCGGGGAGCTGTTTTTT.

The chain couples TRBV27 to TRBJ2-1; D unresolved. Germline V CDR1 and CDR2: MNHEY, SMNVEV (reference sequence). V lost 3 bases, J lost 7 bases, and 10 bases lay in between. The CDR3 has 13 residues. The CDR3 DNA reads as TGTGCCAGCAGTTTCAGTGGCGAAAATGAGCAGTTCTTC. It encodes CASSFSGENEQFF.

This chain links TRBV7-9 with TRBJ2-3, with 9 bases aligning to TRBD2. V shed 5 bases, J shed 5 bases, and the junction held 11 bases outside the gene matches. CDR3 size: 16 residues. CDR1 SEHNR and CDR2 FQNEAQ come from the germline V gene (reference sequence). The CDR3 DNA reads TGTGCCAGCAGCCCAGCCGAGCGGGAGGACAGAGATACGCAGTATTTT. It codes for CASSPAEREDRDTQYF.

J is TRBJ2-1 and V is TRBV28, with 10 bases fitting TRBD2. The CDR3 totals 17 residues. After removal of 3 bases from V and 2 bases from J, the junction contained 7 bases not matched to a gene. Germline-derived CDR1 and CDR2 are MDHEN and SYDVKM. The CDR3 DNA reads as TGTGCCAGCAGTTTGGTATTGGGACTAGCGACCTACAATGAGCAGTTCTTC. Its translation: CASSLVLGLATYNEQFF.

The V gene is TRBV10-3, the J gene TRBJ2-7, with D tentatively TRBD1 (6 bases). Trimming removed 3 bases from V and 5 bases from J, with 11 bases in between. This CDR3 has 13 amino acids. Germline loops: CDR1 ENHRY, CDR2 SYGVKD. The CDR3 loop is CAISDRGLDEQYF. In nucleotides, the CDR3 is TGTGCCATCAGTGACAGGGGCTTAGACGAGCAGTACTTC.

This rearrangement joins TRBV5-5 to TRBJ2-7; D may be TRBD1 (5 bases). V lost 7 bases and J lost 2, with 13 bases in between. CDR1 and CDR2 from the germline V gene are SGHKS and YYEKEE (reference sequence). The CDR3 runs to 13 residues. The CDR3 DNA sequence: TGTGCCAGCCAAGCTTTAGGGGCCTACGAGCAGTACTTC. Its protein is CASQALGAYEQYF.

CDR3 bases: TGTGCCAGCAGCCGATGGGCGGGACTCGATATGAGAACGAACACCGGGGAGCTGTTTTTT. Amino acids: CASSRWAGLDMRTNTGELFF. V gene TRBV7-6 combines with J gene TRBJ2-2; a weak D match, TRBD2 (6 bases). The germline V gene encodes CDR1 SGHVS and CDR2 FNYEAQ. This CDR3 comprises 20 residues. Trimming cost V 5 bases and J 0 bases, with 25 bases left between them.

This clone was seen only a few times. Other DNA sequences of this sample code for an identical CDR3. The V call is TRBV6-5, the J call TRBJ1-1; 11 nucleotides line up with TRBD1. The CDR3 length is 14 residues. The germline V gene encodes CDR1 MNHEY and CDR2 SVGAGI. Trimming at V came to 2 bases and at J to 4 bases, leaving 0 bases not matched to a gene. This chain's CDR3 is CASSYGTGGTEAFF. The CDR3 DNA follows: TGTGCCAGCAGTTACGGGACAGGGGGCACTGAAGCTTTCTTT.

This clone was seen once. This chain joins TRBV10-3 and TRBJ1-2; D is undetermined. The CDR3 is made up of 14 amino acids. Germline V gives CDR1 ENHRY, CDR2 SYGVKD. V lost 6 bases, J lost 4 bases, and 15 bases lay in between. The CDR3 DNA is TGTGCCATCAGCTTTTCGGATCTTTCCTATGGCTACACCTTC. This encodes CAISFSDLSYGYTF.

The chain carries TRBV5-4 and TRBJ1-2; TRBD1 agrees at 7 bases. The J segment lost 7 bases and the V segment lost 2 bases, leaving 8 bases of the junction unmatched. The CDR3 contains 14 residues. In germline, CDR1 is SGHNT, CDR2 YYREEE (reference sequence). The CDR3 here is CASSFGTASRGYTF. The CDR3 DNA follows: TGTGCCAGCAGCTTCGGGACAGCCTCCCGTGGCTACACCTTC.